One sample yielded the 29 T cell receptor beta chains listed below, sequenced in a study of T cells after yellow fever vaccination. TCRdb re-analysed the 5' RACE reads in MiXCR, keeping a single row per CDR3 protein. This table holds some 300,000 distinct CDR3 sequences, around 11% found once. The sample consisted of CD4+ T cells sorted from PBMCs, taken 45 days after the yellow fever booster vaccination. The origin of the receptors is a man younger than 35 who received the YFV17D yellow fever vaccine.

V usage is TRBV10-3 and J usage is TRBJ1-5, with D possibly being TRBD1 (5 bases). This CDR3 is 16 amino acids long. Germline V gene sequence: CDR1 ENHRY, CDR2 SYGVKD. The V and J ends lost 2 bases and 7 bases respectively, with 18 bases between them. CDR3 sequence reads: CAISEGAGPTPQPQHF. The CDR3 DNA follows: TGTGCCATCAGTGAGGGGGCAGGACCTACGCCGCAGCCCCAGCATTTT.

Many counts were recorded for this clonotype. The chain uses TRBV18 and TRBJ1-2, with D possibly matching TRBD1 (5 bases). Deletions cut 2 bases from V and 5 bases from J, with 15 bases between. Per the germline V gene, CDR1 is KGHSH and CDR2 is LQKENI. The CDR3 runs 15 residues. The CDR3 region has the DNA TGTGCCAGCTCACCAGACACAGGACGGAGTTATGGCTACACCTTC. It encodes CASSPDTGRSYGYTF.

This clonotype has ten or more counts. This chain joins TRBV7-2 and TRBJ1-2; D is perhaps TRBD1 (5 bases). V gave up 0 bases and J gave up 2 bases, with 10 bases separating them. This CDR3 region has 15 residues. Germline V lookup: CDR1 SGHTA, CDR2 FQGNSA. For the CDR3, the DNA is TGTGCCAGCAGCTTAGCAGGGGTCGGGAACTATGGCTACACCTTC. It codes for CASSLAGVGNYGYTF.

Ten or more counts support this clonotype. CDR3 nucleotides: TGTGCCAGCAGTGAATTGGAGGTCAAAAACATTCAGTACTTC. Translation: CASSELEVKNIQYF. The J gene is TRBJ2-4, the V gene TRBV2; tentative D call: TRBD2 (5 bases). CDR1 is SNHLY, CDR2 FYNNEI, per germline. The CDR3 contains 14 residues. Trimming left V 2 bases short and J 3 bases short, with 8 bases between. The full variable domain, in which reference TRBV2 and TRBJ2-4 provide the parts outside the CDR3, is EPEVTQTPSHQVTQMGQEVILRCVPISNHLYFYWYRQILGQKVEFLVSFYNNEISEKSEIFDDQFSVERPDGSNFTLKIRSTKLEDSAMYFCASSELEVKNIQYFGAGTRLSVL.

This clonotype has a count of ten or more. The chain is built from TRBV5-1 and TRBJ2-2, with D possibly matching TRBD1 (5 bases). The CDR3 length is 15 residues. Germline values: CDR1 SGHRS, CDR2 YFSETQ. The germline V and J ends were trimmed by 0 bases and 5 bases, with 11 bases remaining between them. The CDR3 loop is CASSLAPPGTGELFF. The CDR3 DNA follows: TGCGCCAGCAGCTTGGCCCCGCCAGGGACCGGGGAGCTGTTTTTT. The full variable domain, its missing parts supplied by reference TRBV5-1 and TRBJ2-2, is KAGVTQTPRYLIKTRGQQVTLSCSPISGHRSVSWYQQTPGQGLQFLFEYFSETQRNKGNFPGRFSGRQFSNSRSEMNVSTLELGDSALYLCASSLAPPGTGELFFGEGSRLTVL.

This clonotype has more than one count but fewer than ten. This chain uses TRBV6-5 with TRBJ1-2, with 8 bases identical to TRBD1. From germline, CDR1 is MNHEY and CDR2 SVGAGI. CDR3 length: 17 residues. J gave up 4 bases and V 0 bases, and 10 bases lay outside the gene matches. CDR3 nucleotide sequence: TGTGCCAGCAGTTACTCGTACCCGGACAGGGCGACCTATGGCTACACCTTC. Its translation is CASSYSYPDRATYGYTF.

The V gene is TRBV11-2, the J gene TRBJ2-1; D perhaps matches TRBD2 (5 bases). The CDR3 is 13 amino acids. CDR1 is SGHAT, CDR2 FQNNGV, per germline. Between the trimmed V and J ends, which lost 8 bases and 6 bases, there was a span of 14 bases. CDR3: CASGPWETNEQFF. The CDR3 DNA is TGTGCCAGCGGACCTTGGGAGACCAATGAGCAGTTCTTC.

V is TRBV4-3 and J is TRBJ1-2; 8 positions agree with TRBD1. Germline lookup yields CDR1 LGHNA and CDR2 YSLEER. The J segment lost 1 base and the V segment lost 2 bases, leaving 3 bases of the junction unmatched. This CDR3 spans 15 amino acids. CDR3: CASSQFDRGNYGYTF. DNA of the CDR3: TGCGCCAGCAGCCAATTTGACAGGGGTAACTATGGCTACACCTTC.

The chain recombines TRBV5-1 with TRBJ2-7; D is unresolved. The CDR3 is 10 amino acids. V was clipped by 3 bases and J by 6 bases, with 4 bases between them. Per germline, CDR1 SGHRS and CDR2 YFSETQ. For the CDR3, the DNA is TGCGCCAGCAGCTGCGCCGAGCAGTACGTC. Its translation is CASSCAEQYV.

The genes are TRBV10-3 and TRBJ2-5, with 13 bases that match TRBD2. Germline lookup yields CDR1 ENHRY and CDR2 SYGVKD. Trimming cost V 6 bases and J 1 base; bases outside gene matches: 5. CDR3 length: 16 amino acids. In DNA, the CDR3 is TGTGCCATCAGCAGGACTAGCGGGGGCCCCCAAGAGACCCAGTACTTC. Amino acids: CAISRTSGGPQETQYF.

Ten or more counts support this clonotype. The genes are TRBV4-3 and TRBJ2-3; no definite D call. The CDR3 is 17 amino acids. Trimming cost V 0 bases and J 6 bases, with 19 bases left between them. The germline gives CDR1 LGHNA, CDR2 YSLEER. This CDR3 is CASSQDLRQTVGDTQYF. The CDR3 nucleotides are TGCGCCAGCAGCCAAGATTTGAGGCAGACTGTGGGGGATACGCAGTATTTT.

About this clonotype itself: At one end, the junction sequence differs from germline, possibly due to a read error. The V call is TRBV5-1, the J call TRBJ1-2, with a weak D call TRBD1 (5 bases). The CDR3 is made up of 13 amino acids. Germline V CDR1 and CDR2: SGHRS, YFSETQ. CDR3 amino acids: CASSPGRIYGFTF. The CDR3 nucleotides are TGCGCCAGCAGCCCGGGACGGATCTATGGCTTCACCTTC.

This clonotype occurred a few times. CDR3: CASSSLTGMVNEQFF. DNA for the CDR3: TGTGCCAGCAGCTCGCTTACAGGGATGGTCAATGAGCAGTTCTTC. This chain connects TRBV11-1 to TRBJ2-1, with D possibly matching TRBD1 (6 bases). V was pared by 4 bases and J by 6 bases, with 16 bases between. CDR3 size: 15 residues. Germline CDR1 and CDR2: SGHAT and FQDESV (reference sequence).

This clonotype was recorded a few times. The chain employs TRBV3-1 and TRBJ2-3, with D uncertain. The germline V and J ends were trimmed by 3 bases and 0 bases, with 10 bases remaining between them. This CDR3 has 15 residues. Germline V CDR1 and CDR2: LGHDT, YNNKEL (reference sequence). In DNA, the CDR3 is TGTGCCAGCAGCCAGGGGTGGCTTAGCACAGATACGCAGTATTTT. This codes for CASSQGWLSTDTQYF.

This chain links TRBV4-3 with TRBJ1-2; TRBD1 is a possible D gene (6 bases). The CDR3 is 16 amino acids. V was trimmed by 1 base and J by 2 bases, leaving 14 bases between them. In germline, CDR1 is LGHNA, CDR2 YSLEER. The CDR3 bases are TGCGCCAGCAGCCAAGCCGGCACAGGGCGAAACTATGGCTACACCTTC. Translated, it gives CASSQAGTGRNYGYTF.

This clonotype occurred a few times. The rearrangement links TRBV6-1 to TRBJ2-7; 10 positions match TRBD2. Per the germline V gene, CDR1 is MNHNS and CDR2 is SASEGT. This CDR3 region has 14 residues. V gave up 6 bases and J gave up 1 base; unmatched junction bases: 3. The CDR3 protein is CASRLAGGSYEQYF. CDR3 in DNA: TGTGCCAGCAGGTTAGCGGGGGGATCCTACGAGCAGTACTTC.

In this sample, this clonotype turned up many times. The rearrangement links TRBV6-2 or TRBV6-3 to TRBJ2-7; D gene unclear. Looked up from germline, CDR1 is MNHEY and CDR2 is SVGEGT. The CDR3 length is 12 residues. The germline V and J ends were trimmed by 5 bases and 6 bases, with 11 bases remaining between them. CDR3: CASSRSSGEQYV. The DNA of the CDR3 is TGTGCCAGCAGTCGCTCTAGTGGCGAGCAGTACGTC.

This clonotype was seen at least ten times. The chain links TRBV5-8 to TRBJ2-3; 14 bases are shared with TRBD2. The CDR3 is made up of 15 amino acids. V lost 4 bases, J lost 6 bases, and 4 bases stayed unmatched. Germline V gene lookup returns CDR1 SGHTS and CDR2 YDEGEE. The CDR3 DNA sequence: TGTGCCAGCAGCCCGGGACTAGCGGGGGTGGATACGCAGTATTTT. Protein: CASSPGLAGVDTQYF.

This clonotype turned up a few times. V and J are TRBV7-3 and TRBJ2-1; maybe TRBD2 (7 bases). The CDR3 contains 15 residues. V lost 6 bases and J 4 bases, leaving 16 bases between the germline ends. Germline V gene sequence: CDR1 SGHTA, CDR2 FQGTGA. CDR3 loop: CASRAGGAGYNEQFF. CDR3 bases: TGTGCCAGCAGAGCTGGGGGGGCCGGATACAATGAGCAGTTCTTC.

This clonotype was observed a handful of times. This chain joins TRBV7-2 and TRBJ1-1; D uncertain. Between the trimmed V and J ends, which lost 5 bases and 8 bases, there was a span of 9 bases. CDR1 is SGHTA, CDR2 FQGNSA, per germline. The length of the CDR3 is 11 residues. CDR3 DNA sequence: TGTGCCAGCAGCAGTAAAGGCGAAGCTTTCTTT. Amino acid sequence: CASSSKGEAFF.

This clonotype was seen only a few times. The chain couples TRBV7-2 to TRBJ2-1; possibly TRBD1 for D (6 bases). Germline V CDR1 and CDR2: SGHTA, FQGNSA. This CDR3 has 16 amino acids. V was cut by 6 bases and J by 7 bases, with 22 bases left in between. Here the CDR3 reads CASRGAGDVGRNEQFF. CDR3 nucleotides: TGTGCCAGCAGGGGGGCGGGTGATGTTGGTCGAAATGAGCAGTTCTTC.

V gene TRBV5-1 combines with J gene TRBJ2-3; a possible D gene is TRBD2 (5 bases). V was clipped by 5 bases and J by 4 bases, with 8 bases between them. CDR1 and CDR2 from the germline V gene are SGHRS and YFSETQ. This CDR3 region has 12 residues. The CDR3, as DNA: TGCGCCAGCAGACTAGGCGCAGATACGCAGTATTTT. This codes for CASRLGADTQYF.

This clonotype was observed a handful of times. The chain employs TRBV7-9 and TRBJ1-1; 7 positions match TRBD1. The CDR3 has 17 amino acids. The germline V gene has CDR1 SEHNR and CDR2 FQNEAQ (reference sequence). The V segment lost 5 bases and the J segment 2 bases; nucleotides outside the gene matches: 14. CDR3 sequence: CASSLWPGQNLNTEAFF. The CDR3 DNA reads TGTGCCAGCAGCCTCTGGCCGGGACAGAATCTAAACACTGAAGCTTTCTTT.

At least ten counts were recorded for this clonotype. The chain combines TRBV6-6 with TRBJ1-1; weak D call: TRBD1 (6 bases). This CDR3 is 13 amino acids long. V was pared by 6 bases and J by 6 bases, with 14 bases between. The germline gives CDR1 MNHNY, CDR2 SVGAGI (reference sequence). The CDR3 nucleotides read TGTGCCAGCAGCCACGGACAGCATCCTGAAGCTTTCTTT. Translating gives CASSHGQHPEAFF.

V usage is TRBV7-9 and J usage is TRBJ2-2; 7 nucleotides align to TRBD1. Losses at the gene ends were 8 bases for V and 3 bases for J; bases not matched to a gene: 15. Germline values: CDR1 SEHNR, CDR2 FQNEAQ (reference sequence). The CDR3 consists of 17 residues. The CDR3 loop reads CASPLSRGQWDTGELFF. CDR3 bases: TGTGCCAGCCCCTTAAGTAGGGGGCAATGGGACACCGGGGAGCTGTTTTTT.

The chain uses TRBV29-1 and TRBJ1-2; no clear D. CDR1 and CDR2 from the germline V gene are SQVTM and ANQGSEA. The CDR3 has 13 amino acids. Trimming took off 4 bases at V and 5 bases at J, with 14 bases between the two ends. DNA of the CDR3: TGCAGCGTTGGAGTCCGCCTAGGTTATGGCTACACCTTC. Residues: CSVGVRLGYGYTF. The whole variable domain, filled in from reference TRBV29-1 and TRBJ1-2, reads SAVISQKPSRDICQRGTSLTIQCQVDSQVTMMFWYRQQPGQSLTLIATANQGSEATYESGFVIDKFPISRPNLTFSTLTVSNMSPEDSSIYLCSVGVRLGYGYTFGSGTRLTVV.

CDR3 nucleotides: TGTGCCTGGAGTCGGACCTTCGGGACTGAAGCTTTCTTT. Its translation: CAWSRTFGTEAFF. This rearrangement joins TRBV30 to TRBJ1-1; D is ambiguous. Trimming cost V 2 bases and J 5 bases, with 12 bases left between them. CDR3 length: 13 amino acids. Germline CDR1 and CDR2: GTSNPN and SVGIG (reference sequence).

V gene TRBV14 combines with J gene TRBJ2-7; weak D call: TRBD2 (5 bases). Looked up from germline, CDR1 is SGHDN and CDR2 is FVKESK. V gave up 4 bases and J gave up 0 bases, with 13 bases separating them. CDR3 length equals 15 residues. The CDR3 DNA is TGTGCCAGCAGCCGCGGACTTCTGAGCTCCTACGAGCAGTACTTC. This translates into CASSRGLLSSYEQYF.

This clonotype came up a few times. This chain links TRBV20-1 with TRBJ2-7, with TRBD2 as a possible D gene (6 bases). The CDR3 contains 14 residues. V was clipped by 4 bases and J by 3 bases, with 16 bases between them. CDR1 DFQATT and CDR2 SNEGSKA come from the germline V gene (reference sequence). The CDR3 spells CSANWARRGYEQYF. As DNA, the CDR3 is TGCAGTGCTAACTGGGCCCGGCGGGGCTACGAGCAGTACTTC.